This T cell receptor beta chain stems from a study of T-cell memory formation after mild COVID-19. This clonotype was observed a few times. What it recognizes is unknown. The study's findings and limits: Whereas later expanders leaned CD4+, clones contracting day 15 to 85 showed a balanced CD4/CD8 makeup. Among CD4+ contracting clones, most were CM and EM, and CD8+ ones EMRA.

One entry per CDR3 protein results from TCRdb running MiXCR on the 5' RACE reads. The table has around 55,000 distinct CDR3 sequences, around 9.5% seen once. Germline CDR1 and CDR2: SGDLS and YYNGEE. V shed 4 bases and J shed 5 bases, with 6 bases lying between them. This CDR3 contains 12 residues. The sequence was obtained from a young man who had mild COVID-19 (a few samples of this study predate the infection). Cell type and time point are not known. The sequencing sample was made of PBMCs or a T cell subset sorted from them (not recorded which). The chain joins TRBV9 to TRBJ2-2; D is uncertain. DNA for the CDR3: TGTGCCAGCAGCTTCCTTACCGGGGAGCTGTTTTTT. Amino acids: CASSFLTGELFF.